This T cell receptor beta chain was identified in a study of cytomegalovirus exposure and HLA in healthy donors. Study results and limitations: The classifier reportedly diagnosed cytomegalovirus status with high specificity and sensitivity. In vitro testing confirmed a few CMV-associated chains as specific for CMV antigens.

As regards this clone: Its antigen is as yet unknown.

Clones were read by immunoSEQ multiplex PCR, and TCRdb kept only the in-frame ones, dropping some. The repertoire holds 71,000 or so clones, approximately 95% seen once, with more than 2% in the top ten. These donors were members of the roughly 110-subject validation cohort, a group separate from the roughly 670-subject first cohort. Trimming cost V 4 bases and J 4 bases, with 14 bases left between them. CDR1 is SNHLY, CDR2 FYNNEI, per germline. The CDR3 extends over 14 amino acids. Input material: PBMCs. This TCR came from a woman aged 18-35 years in good health and CMV-seronegative. The V gene is TRBV2, the J gene TRBJ2-7, with D possibly matching TRBD2 (5 bases). The CDR3 loop is CASSGGSGIYEQYF. DNA for the CDR3: TGTGCCAGCAGTGGGGGTTCCGGGATTTACGAGCAGTACTTC.